One sample yielded the 7 T cell receptor beta chains listed below, sequenced in a study of OX40 agonist ivuxolimab in advanced cancers. Sequenced by immunoSEQ multiplex PCR; TCRdb stores in-frame clones only, minus some. This sample yields some 87,000 clones, of which around nine tenths are seen a single time; 0.72% belongs to the top ten. This material consisted of CD4+ or CD8+ T cells sorted from blood, taken in a trial of the OX40 agonist ivuxolimab. The origin of the receptors is an adult with an advanced solid tumor such as melanoma, head and neck, liver or kidney cancer.

The chain recombines TRBV19 with TRBJ2-1, with 8 positions matching TRBD2. This CDR3 comprises 14 residues. Germline CDR1 is LNHDA and CDR2 is SQIVND (reference sequence). V lost 8 bases to trimming and J lost 8 bases; unmatched junction nucleotides: 11. The CDR3 region has the DNA TGTGCCAGTCGCCCGGGACTAGGGATCGATGAGCAGTTCTTC. Protein: CASRPGLGIDEQFF.

The chain carries TRBV2 and TRBJ2-2; the D gene could be TRBD1 or TRBD2 (5 bases each). This CDR3 contains 15 residues. V lost 8 bases, J lost 0 bases, and 13 bases lay in between. CDR1 is SNHLY and CDR2 is FYNNEI in the germline V gene. The CDR3 nucleotides read TGTGCCAGCTCCCCGAGGGGTACGAACACCGGGGAGCTGTTTTTT. This translates into CASSPRGTNTGELFF.

The chain employs TRBV5-6 and TRBJ2-4; D remains ambiguous. Germline values: CDR1 SGHDT, CDR2 YYEEEE. The CDR3 is 13 amino acids. The V end was cut by 0 bases, the J end by 4 bases, with 5 bases between. The CDR3 DNA is TGTGCCAGCAGCTTGGTCGGAAAAAACATTCAGTACTTC. Amino acid sequence: CASSLVGKNIQYF. Variable domain in full (rest from reference TRBV5-6 and TRBJ2-4): DAGVTQSPTHLIKTRGQQVTLRCSPKSGHDTVSWYQQALGQGPQFIFQYYEEEERQRGNFPDRFSGHQFPNYSSELNVNALLLGDSALYLCASSLVGKNIQYFGAGTRLSVL.

The chain carries TRBV5-4 and TRBJ2-7, with TRBD1 as a possible D gene (5 bases). The V gene's germline CDR1 is SGHNT and CDR2 YYREEE (reference sequence). The V end lost 0 bases, the J end lost 4 bases, and 11 bases lay between the germline ends. The CDR3 is made up of 14 amino acids. This chain's CDR3 is CASSLERREYEQYF. The CDR3 bases are TGTGCCAGCAGCTTGGAGCGCAGGGAATACGAGCAGTACTTC.

The chain joins TRBV6-5 to TRBJ2-2; D gene ambiguous. V shed 5 bases and J shed 3 bases, with 13 bases lying between them. The CDR3 sequence is 15 residues long. Germline V gives CDR1 MNHEY, CDR2 SVGAGI. CDR3 in DNA: TGTGCCAGCAGTCCTAGGAGAGGAGACACCGGGGAGCTGTTTTTT. This codes for CASSPRRGDTGELFF.

The chain carries TRBV29-1 and TRBJ2-1, with D possibly TRBD2 on 6 matching bases. Germline V lookup: CDR1 SQVTM, CDR2 ANQGSEA. The length of the CDR3 is 14 residues. With 4 bases removed from V and 2 bases from J, the gap between germline ends came to 12 bases. As DNA, the CDR3 is TGCAGCGTTGGAGACCGGGGGACCTACAATGAGCAGTTCTTC. Translation: CSVGDRGTYNEQFF.

This clone was observed a handful of times. The CDR3 region has the DNA TGTGCCTGCGTACTTAAAGTGGGGGCCATATTGGGCACTGAAGCTTTCTTT. Amino acids: CACVLKVGAILGTEAFF. The chain uses TRBV30 and TRBJ1-1, with D possibly TRBD1 on 6 matching bases. Germline assignment: CDR1 GTSNPN and CDR2 SVGIG (reference sequence). The CDR3 is 17 amino acids. V was cut by 6 bases and J by 4 bases, with 27 bases left in between.